This entry lists 24 T cell receptor beta chains sequenced from one sample in a study of blood T cells in healthy people across ages. A second PCR of 7 to 11 cycles used a sample-barcoded 5' primer and a J-beta primer mix. TCRdb reanalysed the 5' RACE reads using MiXCR and keeps one entry per CDR3 protein. The sample yields about 830,000 distinct CDR3 sequences, about three fifths seen once. The source material was blood. Source of these receptors: a young man in good health.

The chain joins TRBV7-9 to TRBJ2-7; 8 positions agree with TRBD2. CDR3 size: 13 residues. V lost 7 bases to trimming and J lost 2 bases; unmatched junction nucleotides: 4. Germline values: CDR1 SEHNR, CDR2 FQNEAQ (reference sequence). Here the CDR3 DNA reads TGTGCCAGCACCGGGAGGGGTCCCTACGAGCAGTACTTC. Amino acid sequence: CASTGRGPYEQYF.

This clonotype was recorded a few times. The rearrangement joins TRBV20-1 to TRBJ2-3, with D perhaps TRBD2 (5 bases). V was cut by 3 bases and J by 5 bases, with 15 bases left in between. The CDR3 sequence is 14 residues long. Germline CDR1 reads DFQATT; CDR2 reads SNEGSKA (reference sequence). The CDR3 DNA reads TGCAGTGCTAGGGTGGGCGGGTTGGAAGATACGCAGTATTTT. Protein: CSARVGGLEDTQYF.

This clonotype was recorded a few times. The rearrangement links TRBV9 to TRBJ2-1; 12 bases agree with TRBD1. Germline V gene sequence: CDR1 SGDLS, CDR2 YYNGEE. V lost 4 bases, J lost 2 bases, and 7 bases stayed unmatched. CDR3 length: 17 residues. DNA for the CDR3: TGTGCCAGCAGCCTCCGGGGGACAGGGGGCACCTACAATGAGCAGTTCTTC. Translated, it gives CASSLRGTGGTYNEQFF.

Comment on this clonotype: Being one base from a much bigger clone, this may be a read error. The chain couples TRBV29-1 to TRBJ2-3, with D unclear. Trimming left V 3 bases short and J 7 bases short, with 14 bases between. This CDR3 region has 13 residues. Germline V gene data show CDR1 as SQVTM and CDR2 as ANQGSEA. CDR3 DNA: TGCAGCGTTGACCGGCAGGTTGCAAATACGCAGTATTTT. This sequence encodes CSVDRQVANTQYF.

This chain uses TRBV7-2 with TRBJ2-1; tentatively, D is TRBD2 (5 bases). Germline values: CDR1 SGHTA, CDR2 FQGNSA. This CDR3 is built from 13 residues. Trimming cost V 1 base and J 10 bases, with 11 bases left between them. The CDR3 loop is CASSLDLLAEQFF. The CDR3 DNA sequence: TGTGCCAGCAGCTTAGATTTGCTAGCCGAGCAGTTCTTC.

CDR3: CASSSGGHTQYF. In nucleotides, the CDR3 is TGTGCCAGCAGCTCAGGGGGTCACACGCAGTATTTT. The chain is built from TRBV7-2 and TRBJ2-3; TRBD1 matches at 7 bases. This CDR3 region has 12 residues. Germline loops: CDR1 SGHTA, CDR2 FQGNSA. J was trimmed by 9 bases and V by 4 bases; bases with no gene match: 4.

The rearrangement links TRBV6-2 or TRBV6-3 to TRBJ1-6; D unresolved. The CDR3 covers 13 residues. V lost 2 bases and J lost 10, with 9 bases in between. Germline CDR1 and CDR2: MNHEY and SVGEGT. CDR3 loop: CASSYGLTSPLHF. DNA for the CDR3: TGTGCCAGCAGTTACGGACTAACCTCACCCCTCCACTTT.

The chain recombines TRBV7-2 with TRBJ2-1; D gene ambiguous. The germline V and J ends were trimmed by 2 bases and 8 bases, with 19 bases remaining between them. From germline, CDR1 is SGHTA and CDR2 FQGNSA. The CDR3 is 16 residues long. CDR3 nucleotide sequence: TGTGCCAGCAGCTTACACCGCCTAGGGCCCGGTTATGAGCAGTTCTTC. It specifies CASSLHRLGPGYEQFF.

The V and J genes are TRBV12-5 and TRBJ1-6; 7 nucleotides match TRBD1. CDR1 is LGHNT and CDR2 is FRNRAP in the germline V gene. This CDR3 comprises 15 residues. The J segment lost 9 bases and the V segment lost 4 bases, leaving 9 bases of the junction unmatched. CDR3 nucleotides: TGTGCTAGTGGTTCGCTAACAGGGGATGTTTCACCCCTCCACTTT. Its translation is CASGSLTGDVSPLHF.

This rearrangement joins TRBV20-1 to TRBJ2-5, with a tentative D call TRBD2 (5 bases). The V end lost 3 bases, the J end lost 11 bases, and 13 bases lay between the germline ends. CDR3 length equals 11 residues. Looked up from germline, CDR1 is DFQATT and CDR2 is SNEGSKA (reference sequence). CDR3 coding DNA: TGCAGTGCTAGCCCCACGGGGTGGCAGTACTTC. The encoded protein is CSASPTGWQYF.

This clonotype was counted only a few times. The chain combines TRBV5-5 with TRBJ2-1; the match to TRBD2 covers 8 bases. CDR1 is SGHKS, CDR2 YYEKEE, per germline (reference sequence). There are 13 residues in the CDR3. V trimming: 0 bases; J trimming: 9 bases; junction bases outside the gene matches: 2. The CDR3 loop is CASSLVTSGEQFF. The CDR3 DNA reads TGTGCCAGCAGCTTGGTTACTAGCGGTGAGCAGTTCTTC. Full variable domain (missing parts from reference TRBV5-5 and TRBJ2-1): DAGVTQSPTHLIKTRGQQVTLRCSPISGHKSVSWYQQVLGQGPQFIFQYYEKEERGRGNFPDRFSARQFPNYSSELNVNALLLGDSALYLCASSLVTSGEQFFGPGTRLTVL.

The CDR3 here is CASSQDAASGSDTQYF. Here the CDR3 DNA reads TGCGCCAGCAGCCAAGACGCCGCTAGCGGGAGCGATACGCAGTATTTT. The chain links TRBV4-3 to TRBJ2-3; TRBD2 matches 10 bases. Unmatched junction bases numbered 6, after V lost 0 bases and J lost 6 bases. The CDR3 loop spans 16 amino acids. Germline V gene data show CDR1 as LGHNA and CDR2 as YSLEER.

The rearrangement links TRBV20-1 to TRBJ2-7, with no clear D. The V gene's germline CDR1 is DFQATT and CDR2 SNEGSKA (reference sequence). This CDR3 contains 12 residues. Trimming pared 0 bases from V and 6 bases from J, leaving 9 bases between. CDR3 loop: CSARDNSAEQYF. CDR3 nucleotides: TGCAGTGCTAGAGATAACAGCGCCGAGCAGTACTTC.

J is TRBJ2-5 and V is TRBV7-9; no clear D gene. Per the germline V gene, CDR1 is SEHNR and CDR2 is FQNEAQ (reference sequence). The CDR3 is 12 residues long. Between the trimmed V and J ends, which lost 1 base and 5 bases, there was a span of 5 bases. CDR3 amino acids: CASSLVLETQYF. The CDR3 nucleotides read TGTGCCAGCAGCTTAGTATTGGAGACCCAGTACTTC.

This clonotype appeared many times. The rearrangement joins TRBV29-1 to TRBJ2-7, with 9 positions matching TRBD1. Per the germline V gene, CDR1 is SQVTM and CDR2 is ANQGSEA. The length of the CDR3 is 14 residues. Losses at the gene ends were 7 bases for V and 3 bases for J; bases not matched to a gene: 10. The CDR3 sequence is CSASSPGQGYEQYF. DNA of the CDR3: TGCAGCGCATCTAGTCCGGGACAGGGCTACGAGCAGTACTTC.

This chain joins TRBV20-1 and TRBJ1-1; no firm D call. The CDR3 totals 12 residues. V was pared by 7 bases and J by 0 bases, with 9 bases between. From germline, CDR1 is DFQATT and CDR2 SNEGSKA (reference sequence). The CDR3 region is CSGKGVNTEAFF. CDR3 nucleotide sequence: TGCAGTGGGAAAGGCGTGAACACTGAAGCTTTCTTT.

CDR3 in amino acids: CASSATTGTYGYTF. DNA of the CDR3: TGTGCCAGCAGTGCCACAACAGGGACCTATGGCTACACCTTC. This chain uses TRBV25-1 with TRBJ1-2; the D gene is possibly TRBD1 (6 bases). Per the germline V gene, CDR1 is MGHDK and CDR2 is SYGVNS. V dropped 4 bases and J dropped 4 bases, with 13 bases sitting between them. The CDR3 length is 14 residues.

V and J are TRBV27 and TRBJ1-1, with no clear D. Germline loops: CDR1 MNHEY, CDR2 SMNVEV (reference sequence). This CDR3 is 13 amino acids long. Trimming removed 6 bases at V and 1 base at J, with 9 bases between. CDR3 in amino acids: CASRATGNTEAFF. The CDR3 DNA reads TGTGCCAGCAGAGCGACTGGGAACACTGAAGCTTTCTTT.

This clonotype was counted at least ten times. The chain is built from TRBV15 and TRBJ2-1; 7 nucleotides line up with TRBD1. Germline loops: CDR1 LNHNV, CDR2 YYDKDF (reference sequence). The CDR3 sequence is 13 residues long. After removal of 3 bases from V and 15 bases from J, the junction contained 11 bases not matched to a gene. As DNA, the CDR3 is TGTGCCACCAGCAGCCGGACAGGAACCACAGGGTTCTTC. This gives the protein CATSSRTGTTGFF.

The V call is TRBV12-3 or TRBV12-4, the J call TRBJ2-7; the D is unclear. The CDR3 consists of 13 residues. The germline V and J ends were trimmed by 3 bases and 1 base, with 7 bases remaining between them. The CDR3 DNA reads as TGTGCCAGCAGTTTGGTCCCTTCCTACGAGCAGTACTTC. Translated: CASSLVPSYEQYF.

As to this clonotype: Because it lacks the conserved phenylalanine or tryptophan at the end, this CDR3 is likely a read error. V and J are TRBV20-1 and TRBJ2-5; a weak D match, TRBD2 (6 bases). The length of the CDR3 is 14 residues. V lost 1 base and J 5 bases, leaving 14 bases between the germline ends. CDR1 is DFQATT, CDR2 SNEGSKA, per germline (reference sequence). Here the CDR3 reads CSARVVSAGETQYL. The CDR3 DNA is TGCAGTGCTAGAGTCGTCTCTGCGGGGGAGACCCAGTACCTC.

The chain has TRBV7-6 and TRBJ2-1; D ambiguous. CDR3 length: 17 residues. CDR1 and CDR2 from the germline V gene are SGHVS and FNYEAQ. The V and J ends lost 3 bases and 9 bases respectively, with 24 bases between them. The CDR3 DNA sequence: TGTGCCAGCAGCTTGTACTCCTGGACGCCCAGTGGTGGTGAGCAGTTCTTC. It codes for CASSLYSWTPSGGEQFF.

The gene calls are TRBV9 and TRBJ2-1; the D is unclear. V lost 1 base to trimming and J lost 8 bases, with 19 bases between them. The CDR3 consists of 16 residues. The germline V gene has CDR1 SGDLS and CDR2 YYNGEE. Written as DNA, the CDR3 is TGTGCCAGCAGCGTACTAGGCCGGCCCCCCTCGGATGAGCAGTTCTTC. Translating gives CASSVLGRPPSDEQFF.

On this clonotype itself: A much larger clone differs by one base, so this may be a read error. CDR3 loop: CASTRYGTDAQYF. The CDR3 nucleotides are TGTGCCAGCACCCGTTACGGAACAGATGCGCAGTATTTT. This chain links TRBV7-2 with TRBJ2-3; D is ambiguous. This CDR3 comprises 13 residues. In germline, CDR1 is SGHTA, CDR2 FQGNSA.